The 4 T cell receptor beta chains reported below all come from one sample, sequenced in a study of T cell repertoires in ileal Crohn's disease. Clones were sequenced by immunoSEQ multiplex PCR, and TCRdb holds only the in-frame ones, with some missing. In the table there are over 5,500 clones, 83% of which are singletons. The sequenced sample was ileal tissue. The origin of the receptors is an adult with Crohn's disease.

The chain is built from TRBV6-5 and TRBJ2-7; D is perhaps TRBD1 (6 bases). There are 13 residues in the CDR3. Trimming took off 5 bases at V and 3 bases at J, with 11 bases between the two ends. The germline CDR1 and CDR2 sequences are MNHEY and SVGAGI. CDR3 bases: TGTGCCAGCAGTCCAGGGGCTTTCTACGAGCAGTACTTC. Its protein is CASSPGAFYEQYF.

This chain uses TRBV19 with TRBJ1-5; TRBD1 might be the D (5 bases). Germline CDR1 is LNHDA and CDR2 is SQIVND (reference sequence). The CDR3 runs to 15 residues. Trimming pared 4 bases from V and 7 bases from J, leaving 17 bases between. CDR3 sequence (DNA): TGTGCCAGTAGTACAAGGGAGGGACTCAACCAGCCCCAGCATTTT. Its protein is CASSTREGLNQPQHF. Variable domain in full (rest from reference TRBV19 and TRBJ1-5): DGGITQSPKYLFRKEGQNVTLSCEQNLNHDAMYWYRQDPGQGLRLIYYSQIVNDFQKGDIAEGYSVSREKKESFPLTVTSAQKNPTAFYLCASSTREGLNQPQHFGDGTRLSIL.

The chain links TRBV15 to TRBJ1-4; a weak D match, TRBD1 (6 bases). CDR3 size: 13 residues. Trimming took off 4 bases at V and 6 bases at J, with 9 bases between the two ends. CDR1 is LNHNV, CDR2 YYDKDF, per germline (reference sequence). CDR3 nucleotides: TGTGCCACCAGCAAGGACAGCCATGAAAAACTGTTTTTT. Protein sequence: CATSKDSHEKLFF.

This chain joins TRBV5-4 and TRBJ1-6; the match to TRBD1 covers 9 bases. From germline, CDR1 is SGHNT and CDR2 YYREEE (reference sequence). J lost 8 bases, V lost 5 bases, and 14 bases had no gene match. The CDR3 length is 17 residues. The CDR3 sequence is CASRGDREGLMDSPLHF. Here the CDR3 DNA reads TGTGCCAGCAGGGGGGACAGGGAGGGATTGATGGATTCACCCCTCCACTTT.